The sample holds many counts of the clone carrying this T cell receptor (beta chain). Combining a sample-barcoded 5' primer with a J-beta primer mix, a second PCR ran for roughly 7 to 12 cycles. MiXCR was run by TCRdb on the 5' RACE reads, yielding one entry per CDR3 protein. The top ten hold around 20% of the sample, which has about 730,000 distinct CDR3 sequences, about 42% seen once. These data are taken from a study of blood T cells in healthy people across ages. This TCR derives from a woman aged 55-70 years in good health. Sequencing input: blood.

The CDR3 sequence is CASSLDSNYGYTF. For the CDR3, the DNA is TGCGCCAGCAGCTTGGACAGTAACTATGGCTACACCTTC. The genes are TRBV5-1 and TRBJ1-2; no clear D. CDR3 length equals 13 residues. CDR1 and CDR2 (germline): SGHRS, YFSETQ. Trimming left V 0 bases short and J 1 base short, with 4 bases between.